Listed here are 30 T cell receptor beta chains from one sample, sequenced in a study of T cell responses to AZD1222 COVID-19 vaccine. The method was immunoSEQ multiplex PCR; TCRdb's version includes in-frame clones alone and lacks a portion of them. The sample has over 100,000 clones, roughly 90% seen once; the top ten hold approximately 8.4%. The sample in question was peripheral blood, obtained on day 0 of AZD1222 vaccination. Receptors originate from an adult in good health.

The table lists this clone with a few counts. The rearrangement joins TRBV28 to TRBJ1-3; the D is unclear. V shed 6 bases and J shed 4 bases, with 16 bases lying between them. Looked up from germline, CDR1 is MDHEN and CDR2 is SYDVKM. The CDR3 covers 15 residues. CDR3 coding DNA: TGTGCCAGCAGCCCACACTTCAGGCAGGGAAACACCATATATTTT. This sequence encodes CASSPHFRQGNTIYF. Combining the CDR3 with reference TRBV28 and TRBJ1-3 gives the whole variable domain DVKVTQSSRYLVKRTGEKVFLECVQDMDHENMFWYRQDPGLGLRLIYFSYDVKMKEKGDIPEGYSVSREKKERFSLILESASTNQTSMYLCASSPHFRQGNTIYFGEGSWLTVV.

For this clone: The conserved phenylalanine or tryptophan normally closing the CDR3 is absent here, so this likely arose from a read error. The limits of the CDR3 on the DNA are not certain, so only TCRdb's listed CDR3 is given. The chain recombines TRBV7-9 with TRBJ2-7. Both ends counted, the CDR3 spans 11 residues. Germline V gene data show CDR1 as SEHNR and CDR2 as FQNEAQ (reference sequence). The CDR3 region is CASSPPGARQE.

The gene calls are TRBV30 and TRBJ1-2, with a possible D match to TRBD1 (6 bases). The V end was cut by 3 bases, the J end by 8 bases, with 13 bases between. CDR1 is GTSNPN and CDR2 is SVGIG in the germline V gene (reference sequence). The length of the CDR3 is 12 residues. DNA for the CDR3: TGTGCCTGGAGCAAGACCCAGGGGGGCTACACCTTC. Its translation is CAWSKTQGGYTF.

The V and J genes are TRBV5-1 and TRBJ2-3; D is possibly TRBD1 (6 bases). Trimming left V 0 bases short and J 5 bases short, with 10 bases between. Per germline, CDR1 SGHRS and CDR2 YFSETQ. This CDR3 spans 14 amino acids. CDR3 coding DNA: TGCGCCAGCAGCTTGGAGGCAGGGGTAGATACGCAGTATTTT. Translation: CASSLEAGVDTQYF.

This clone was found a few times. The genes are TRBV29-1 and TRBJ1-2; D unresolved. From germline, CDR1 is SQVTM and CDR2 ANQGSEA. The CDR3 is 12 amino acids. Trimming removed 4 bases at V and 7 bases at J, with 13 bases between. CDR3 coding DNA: TGCAGCGTTGGGCCCACCGAAAGTGGCTACACCTTC. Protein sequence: CSVGPTESGYTF.

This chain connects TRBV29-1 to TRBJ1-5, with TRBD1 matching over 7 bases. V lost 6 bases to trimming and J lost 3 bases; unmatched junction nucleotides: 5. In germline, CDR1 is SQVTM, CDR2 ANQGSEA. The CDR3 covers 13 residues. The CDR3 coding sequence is TGCAGCGTACTGACAGGGACCAATCAGCCCCAGCATTTT. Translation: CSVLTGTNQPQHF.

In DNA, the CDR3 is TGTGCCAGCTCACCGGGTCAACCCAATGAGCAGTTCTTC. Its protein product is CASSPGQPNEQFF. The chain has TRBV18 and TRBJ2-1; D unresolved. V shed 3 bases and J shed 6 bases, with 9 bases lying between them. Germline V gene data show CDR1 as KGHSH and CDR2 as LQKENI. The CDR3 has 13 amino acids.

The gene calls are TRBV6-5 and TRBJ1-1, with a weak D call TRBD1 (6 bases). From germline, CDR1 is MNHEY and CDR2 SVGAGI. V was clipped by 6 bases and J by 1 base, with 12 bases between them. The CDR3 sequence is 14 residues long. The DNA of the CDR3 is TGTGCCAGCAGCACAAAGACAGGGAACACTGAAGCTTTCTTT. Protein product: CASSTKTGNTEAFF.

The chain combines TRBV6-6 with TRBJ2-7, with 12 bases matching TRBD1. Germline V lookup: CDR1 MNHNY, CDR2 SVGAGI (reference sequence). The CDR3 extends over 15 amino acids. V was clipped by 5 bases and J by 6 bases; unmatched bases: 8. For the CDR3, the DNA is TGTGCCAGCAGTGACGTACCGGGACAGGGGGCCGAGCAGTACTTC. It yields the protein CASSDVPGQGAEQYF.

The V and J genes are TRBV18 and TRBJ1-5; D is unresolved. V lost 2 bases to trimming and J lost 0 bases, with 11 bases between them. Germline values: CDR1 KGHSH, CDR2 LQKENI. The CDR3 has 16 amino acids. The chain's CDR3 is CASSPTRTHSNQPQHF. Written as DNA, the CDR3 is TGTGCCAGCTCACCAACGAGAACACATAGCAATCAGCCCCAGCATTTT.

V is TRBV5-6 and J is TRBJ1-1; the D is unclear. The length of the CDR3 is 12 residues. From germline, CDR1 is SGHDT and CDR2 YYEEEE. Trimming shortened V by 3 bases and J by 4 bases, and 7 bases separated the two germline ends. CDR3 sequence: CASSSGSTEAFF. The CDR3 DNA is TGTGCCAGCAGCTCGGGCAGCACTGAAGCTTTCTTT. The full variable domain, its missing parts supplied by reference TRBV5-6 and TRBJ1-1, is DAGVTQSPTHLIKTRGQQVTLRCSPKSGHDTVSWYQQALGQGPQFIFQYYEEEERQRGNFPDRFSGHQFPNYSSELNVNALLLGDSALYLCASSSGSTEAFFGQGTRLTVV.

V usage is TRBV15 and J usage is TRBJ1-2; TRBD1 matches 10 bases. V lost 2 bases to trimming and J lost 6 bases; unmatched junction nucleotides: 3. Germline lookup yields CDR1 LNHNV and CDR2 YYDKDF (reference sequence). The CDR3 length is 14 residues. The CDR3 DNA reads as TGTGCCACCAGCAGATCTGGGACAGGGGATGGCTACACCTTC. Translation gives CATSRSGTGDGYTF.

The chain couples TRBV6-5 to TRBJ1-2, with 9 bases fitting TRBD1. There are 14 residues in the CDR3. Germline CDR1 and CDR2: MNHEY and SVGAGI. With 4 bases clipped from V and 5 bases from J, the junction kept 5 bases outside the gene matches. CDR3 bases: TGTGCCAGCAGTTCAAGGACAGGGGAGTATGGCTACACCTTC. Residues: CASSSRTGEYGYTF.

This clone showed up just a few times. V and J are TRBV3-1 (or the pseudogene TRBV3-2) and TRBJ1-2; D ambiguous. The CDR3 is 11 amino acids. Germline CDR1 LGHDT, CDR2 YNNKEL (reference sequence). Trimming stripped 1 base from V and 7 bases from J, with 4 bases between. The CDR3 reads CASSQGAGYTF. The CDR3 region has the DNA TGTGCCAGCAGCCAAGGCGCTGGCTACACCTTC.

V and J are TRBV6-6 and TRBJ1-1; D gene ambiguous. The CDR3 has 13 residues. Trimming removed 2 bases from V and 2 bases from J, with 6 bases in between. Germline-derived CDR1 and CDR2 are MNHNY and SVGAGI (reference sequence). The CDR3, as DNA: TGTGCCAGCAGTTACACGGTAAACACTGAAGCTTTCTTT. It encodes CASSYTVNTEAFF.

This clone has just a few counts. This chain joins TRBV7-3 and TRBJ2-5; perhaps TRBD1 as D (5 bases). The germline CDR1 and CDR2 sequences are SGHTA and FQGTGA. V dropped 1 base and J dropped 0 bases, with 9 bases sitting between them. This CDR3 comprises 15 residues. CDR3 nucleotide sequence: TGTGCCAGCAGCTTAAACCAGGGAAACCAAGAGACCCAGTACTTC. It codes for CASSLNQGNQETQYF. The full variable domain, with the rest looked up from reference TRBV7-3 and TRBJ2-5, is GAGVSQTPSNKVTEKGKYVELRCDPISGHTALYWYRQSLGQGPEFLIYFQGTGAADDSGLPNDRFFAVRPEGSVSTLKIQRTERGDSAVYLCASSLNQGNQETQYFGPGTRLLVL.

The CDR3 loop reads CAMHREGGTGNTIYF. CDR3 DNA sequence: TGTGCCATGCACAGGGAGGGTGGTACTGGAAACACCATATATTTT. The chain joins TRBV10-3 to TRBJ1-3; D is perhaps TRBD1 (6 bases). Looked up from germline, CDR1 is ENHRY and CDR2 is SYGVKD. Trimming removed 9 bases from V and 2 bases from J, with 17 bases in between. The CDR3 sequence is 15 residues long.

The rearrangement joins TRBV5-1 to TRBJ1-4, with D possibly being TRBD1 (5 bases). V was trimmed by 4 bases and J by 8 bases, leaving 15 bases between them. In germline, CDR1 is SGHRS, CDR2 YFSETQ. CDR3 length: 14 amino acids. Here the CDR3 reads CASSRDGSGEKLFF. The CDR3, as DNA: TGCGCCAGCAGCCGGGACGGGTCGGGGGAAAAACTGTTTTTT.

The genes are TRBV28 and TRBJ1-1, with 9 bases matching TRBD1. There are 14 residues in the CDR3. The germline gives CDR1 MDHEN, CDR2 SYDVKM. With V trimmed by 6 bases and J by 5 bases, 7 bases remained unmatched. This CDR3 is CASSWGTGRTEAFF. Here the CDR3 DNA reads TGTGCCAGCAGCTGGGGGACAGGGCGGACTGAAGCTTTCTTT.

CDR3 sequence (DNA): TGTGCCAGCAGTCTGGGAGGGGAAGCTTTCTTT. Its translation: CASSLGGEAFF. V is TRBV27 and J is TRBJ1-1; no firm D call. CDR3 length equals 11 residues. Germline CDR1 MNHEY, CDR2 SMNVEV (reference sequence). Trimming shortened V by 5 bases and J by 8 bases, and 9 bases separated the two germline ends.

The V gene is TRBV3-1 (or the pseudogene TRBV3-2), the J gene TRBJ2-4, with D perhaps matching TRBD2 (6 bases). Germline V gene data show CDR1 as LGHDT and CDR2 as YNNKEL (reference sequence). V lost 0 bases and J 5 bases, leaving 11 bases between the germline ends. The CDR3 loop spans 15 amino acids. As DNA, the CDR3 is TGTGCCAGCAGCCAAGATCCCGGGAGTCAAAACATTCAGTACTTC. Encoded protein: CASSQDPGSQNIQYF.

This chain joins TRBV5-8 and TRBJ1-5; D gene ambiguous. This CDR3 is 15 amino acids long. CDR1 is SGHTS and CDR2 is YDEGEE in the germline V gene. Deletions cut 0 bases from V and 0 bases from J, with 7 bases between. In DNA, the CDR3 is TGTGCCAGCAGCTTGGGAGATTATAGCAATCAGCCCCAGCATTTT. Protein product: CASSLGDYSNQPQHF.

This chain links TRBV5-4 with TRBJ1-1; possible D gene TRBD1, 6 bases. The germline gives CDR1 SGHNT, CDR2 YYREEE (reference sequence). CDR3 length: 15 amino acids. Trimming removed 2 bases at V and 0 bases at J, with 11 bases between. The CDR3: CASSLTGRMNTEAFF. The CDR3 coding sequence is TGTGCCAGCAGCTTAACAGGGCGAATGAACACTGAAGCTTTCTTT.

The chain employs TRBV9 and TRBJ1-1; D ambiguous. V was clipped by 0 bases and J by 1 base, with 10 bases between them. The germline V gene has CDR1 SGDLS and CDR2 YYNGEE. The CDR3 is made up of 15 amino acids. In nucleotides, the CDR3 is TGTGCCAGCAGCGTAGATATAGGGTCGAACACTGAAGCTTTCTTT. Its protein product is CASSVDIGSNTEAFF.

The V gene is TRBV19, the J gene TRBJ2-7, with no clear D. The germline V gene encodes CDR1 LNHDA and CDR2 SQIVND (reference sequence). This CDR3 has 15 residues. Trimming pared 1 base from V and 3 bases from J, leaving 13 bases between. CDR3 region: CASSIGAQRYYEQYF. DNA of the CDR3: TGTGCCAGTAGTATAGGAGCACAGAGATACTACGAGCAGTACTTC.

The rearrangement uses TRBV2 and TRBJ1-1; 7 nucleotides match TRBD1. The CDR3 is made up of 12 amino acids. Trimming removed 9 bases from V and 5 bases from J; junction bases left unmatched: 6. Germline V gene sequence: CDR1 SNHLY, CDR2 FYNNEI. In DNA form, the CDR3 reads TGTGCCAGAAACAGGGGAGGGACTGAAGCTTTCTTT. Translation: CARNRGGTEAFF. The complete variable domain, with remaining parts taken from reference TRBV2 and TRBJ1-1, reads EPEVTQTPSHQVTQMGQEVILRCVPISNHLYFYWYRQILGQKVEFLVSFYNNEISEKSEIFDDQFSVERPDGSNFTLKIRSTKLEDSAMYFCARNRGGTEAFFGQGTRLTVV.

DNA for the CDR3: TGCAGCGTTGGCGGGGGTTTAGGGGGGACCCGCTCCTACAATGAGCAGTTCTTC. Amino acids: CSVGGGLGGTRSYNEQFF. The chain is built from TRBV29-1 and TRBJ2-1, with D perhaps matching TRBD2 (7 bases). Germline CDR1 reads SQVTM; CDR2 reads ANQGSEA. The V and J ends lost 4 bases and 0 bases respectively, with 22 bases between them. The CDR3 is made up of 18 amino acids.

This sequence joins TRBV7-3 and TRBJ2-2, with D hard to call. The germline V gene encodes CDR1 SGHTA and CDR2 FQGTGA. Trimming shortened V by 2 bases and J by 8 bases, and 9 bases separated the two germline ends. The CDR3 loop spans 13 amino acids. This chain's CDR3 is CASSLGDSGELFF. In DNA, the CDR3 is TGTGCCAGCAGCTTAGGGGATTCGGGGGAGCTGTTTTTT.

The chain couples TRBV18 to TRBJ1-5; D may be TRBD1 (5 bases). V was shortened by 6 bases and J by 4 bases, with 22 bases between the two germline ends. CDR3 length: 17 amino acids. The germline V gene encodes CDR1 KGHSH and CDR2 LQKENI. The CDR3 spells CASSLLTGTRGNQPQHF. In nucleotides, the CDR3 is TGTGCCAGCTCCTTATTGACCGGGACCCGTGGGAATCAGCCCCAGCATTTT.

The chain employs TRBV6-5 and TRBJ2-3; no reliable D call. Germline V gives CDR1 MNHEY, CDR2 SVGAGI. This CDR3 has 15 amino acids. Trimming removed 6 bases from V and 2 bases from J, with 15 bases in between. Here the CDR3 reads CASSAPRTLTDTQYF. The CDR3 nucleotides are TGTGCCAGCAGCGCACCTAGGACCCTCACAGATACGCAGTATTTT.